A single TCR beta chain is shown here with its context. Produced via immunoSEQ multiplex PCR; TCRdb's table is partial and in-frame only. Of 20,000 to 25,000 clones listed, 70% to 90% are singletons. Treatment indicated: randomized to nivolumab then ipilimumab (arm A) or the reverse (arm B). Sorted cells were live CD3+CD8+, lacking CD19 and CD56, from PBMCs. These data are taken from a study of sequential checkpoint blockade in melanoma. As for the study in general: Randomization was 1:1 between first-line nivolumab→ipilimumab and ipilimumab→nivolumab.

The length of the CDR3 is 15 residues. The ends were cut back, 6 bases at V and 5 bases at J, with 18 bases in the middle. CDR1 is WNHNN and CDR2 is SYGVQD in the germline V gene (reference sequence). Here the sequenced sample was CD8+ T cells sorted from blood (inferred from file names), taken from a patient given nivolumab and ipilimumab in sequence. The V gene is TRBV10-1, the J gene TRBJ2-3; D not certain. The source is a human donor with melanoma. CDR3 sequence (DNA): TGCGCCAGCAGCCAGGTACCTCTCGGCCGAGATACGCAGTATTTT. Protein product: CASSQVPLGRDTQYF.